The 14 T cell receptor beta chains given below trace back to one sample, sequenced in a study of persistence of HIV-infected CD4 T cells. No antigens are known for them. An overlapping HIV-1 Gag peptide pool stimulated these cells at about 0.9 ug/peptide/mL. Sorted nonresponding memory CD4+ T cells were CD40L-negative, CD69-negative, CD45RO-high. This was the immunoSEQ version 4 assay in survey mode. Some clones are missing from TCRdb's copy, which holds only in-frame ones; the method was immunoSEQ multiplex PCR. Among about 36,000 clones, 70% to 90% were seen once, and the ten largest hold 5.4%. The material sequenced was cultured CD4+ T cells from PBMCs, taken from a patient who received antiretroviral therapy. The receptors stem from an adult with HIV. The donor label of this sample is uncertain.

This clone was seen a few times. The chain recombines TRBV7-9 with TRBJ1-4; D is unclear. CDR1 and CDR2 (germline): SEHNR, FQNEAQ (reference sequence). Between the trimmed V and J ends, which lost 5 bases and 3 bases, there was a span of 16 bases. The CDR3 is made up of 16 amino acids. The CDR3 region is CASSHSAEYANEKLFF. In DNA form, the CDR3 reads TGTGCCAGCAGCCACTCCGCGGAGTATGCTAATGAAAAACTGTTTTTT.

The rearrangement links TRBV25-1 to TRBJ2-7; 9 nucleotides match TRBD1. Germline CDR1 and CDR2: MGHDK and SYGVNS. J was trimmed by 5 bases and V by 8 bases; bases with no gene match: 7. The CDR3 is 13 residues long. The CDR3, as DNA: TGTGCCAGCCGAGGGACAGGGAGGCACGAGCAGTACTTC. Its protein is CASRGTGRHEQYF.

This rearrangement joins TRBV18 to TRBJ2-7; TRBD1 agrees at 7 bases. Per the germline V gene, CDR1 is KGHSH and CDR2 is LQKENI. J gave up 1 base and V 2 bases, and 5 bases lay outside the gene matches. The CDR3 extends over 15 amino acids. Written as DNA, the CDR3 is TGTGCCAGCTCACCAAACCGACAGGGATCCTACGAGCAGTACTTC. Translation: CASSPNRQGSYEQYF.

The J gene is TRBJ2-2, the V gene TRBV28; tentatively, D is TRBD1 (6 bases). Between the trimmed V and J ends, which lost 6 bases and 7 bases, there was a span of 15 bases. Per the germline V gene, CDR1 is MDHEN and CDR2 is SYDVKM. The length of the CDR3 is 14 residues. The CDR3 DNA reads TGTGCCAGCAGGGCCTACACAGGGTTCGGGGAGCTGTTTTTT. Translating gives CASRAYTGFGELFF.

V is TRBV9 and J is TRBJ1-1; D is possibly TRBD1 (6 bases). V lost 3 bases to trimming and J lost 5 bases, with 14 bases between them. Germline CDR1 SGDLS, CDR2 YYNGEE. The CDR3 length is 14 residues. This CDR3 is CASSAQGSGTEAFF. The CDR3 bases are TGTGCCAGCAGCGCGCAGGGGTCGGGTACTGAAGCTTTCTTT.

The genes are TRBV30 and TRBJ2-3; the D is unclear. V lost 0 bases and J lost 5, with 9 bases in between. Looked up from germline, CDR1 is GTSNPN and CDR2 is SVGIG (reference sequence). The CDR3 length is 13 residues. CDR3 loop: CAWSVTPGDTQYF. DNA for the CDR3: TGTGCCTGGAGTGTTACCCCGGGAGATACGCAGTATTTT.

CDR3 residues: CATSRDGSRGVYNEQFF. The CDR3 coding sequence is TGTGCCACCAGCAGAGATGGCTCGCGGGGGGTCTACAATGAGCAGTTCTTC. The chain joins TRBV15 to TRBJ2-1; 8 bases map to TRBD2. This CDR3 is built from 17 residues. J lost 3 bases, V lost 0 bases, and 7 bases had no gene match. Germline-derived CDR1 and CDR2 are LNHNV and YYDKDF (reference sequence).

This chain uses TRBV7-9 with TRBJ2-3; unclear D gene. The CDR3 sequence is 12 residues long. V lost 5 bases to trimming and J lost 5 bases, with 8 bases between them. CDR1 is SEHNR, CDR2 FQNEAQ, per germline (reference sequence). CDR3 sequence (DNA): TGTGCCAGCAGCCGCTTGGGAGATACGCAGTATTTT. Residues: CASSRLGDTQYF.

The V gene is TRBV5-1, the J gene TRBJ2-7; D ambiguous. The germline V gene has CDR1 SGHRS and CDR2 YFSETQ. The CDR3 is 13 amino acids. The germline V and J ends were trimmed by 2 bases and 0 bases, with 6 bases remaining between them. The CDR3 DNA reads TGCGCCAGCAGCTTCCAAAGCTCCTACGAGCAGTACTTC. It translates to CASSFQSSYEQYF.

The V gene is TRBV5-6, the J gene TRBJ2-7, with 7 bases aligning to TRBD1. CDR1 SGHDT and CDR2 YYEEEE come from the germline V gene. The CDR3 has 13 residues. The V and J ends lost 5 bases and 5 bases, in that order; junction bases with no gene match: 7. CDR3 protein: CASRRQGADEQYF. CDR3 DNA sequence: TGTGCCAGCAGGCGACAGGGAGCCGACGAGCAGTACTTC.

The chain joins TRBV18 to TRBJ1-4, with 8 bases that match TRBD1. This CDR3 has 14 amino acids. Germline V CDR1 and CDR2: KGHSH, LQKENI. V lost 2 bases and J lost 6; bases outside the gene matches: 2. The CDR3 is CASSPNRGDEKLFF. CDR3 nucleotides: TGTGCCAGCTCACCAAACAGGGGGGATGAAAAACTGTTTTTT.

The sample holds one count of this clone. The chain carries TRBV4-1 and TRBJ2-3; TRBD2 aligns across 8 bases. The CDR3 length is 16 residues. The J segment lost 2 bases and the V segment lost 1 base, leaving 5 bases of the junction unmatched. Germline V lookup: CDR1 MGHRA, CDR2 YSYEKL. The CDR3 loop reads CASSQANGGATDTQYF. CDR3 bases: TGCGCCAGCAGCCAAGCAAACGGGGGGGCCACAGATACGCAGTATTTT.

The chain joins TRBV4-2 to TRBJ2-7; TRBD2 is a possible D gene (5 bases). CDR3 length: 12 amino acids. Trimming stripped 5 bases from V and 5 bases from J, with 10 bases between. CDR1 and CDR2 (germline): LGHNA, YNFKEQ. CDR3 sequence: CASSKTRNEQYF. The CDR3 coding sequence is TGTGCCAGCAGCAAAACTAGGAACGAGCAGTACTTC.

The rearrangement joins TRBV7-6 to TRBJ2-7; 8 bases are a match to TRBD1. The CDR3 totals 16 residues. Germline CDR1 is SGHVS and CDR2 is FNYEAQ. The V gene end was trimmed by 5 bases and the J gene end by 0 bases; junction bases not matched to a gene: 9. DNA for the CDR3: TGTGCCAGCAGCCGCACGGGGACAGGAAGCTCCTACGAGCAGTACTTC. Its translation: CASSRTGTGSSYEQYF.